The 16 T cell receptor beta chains below come from one sample, sequenced in a study of Ad26.COV2.S vaccination and SARS-CoV-2 variants (dated by TCRdb to 2020 to 2023). Library construction relied on the immunoSEQ multiplex PCR assay. TCRdb's version of the immuneACCESS table is confined to in-frame rearrangements and falls short of the full clone set. An unresolved V gene accounts for under half of the shortfall where checked; the remainder is of unknown origin. The sample contains 450,000 to 550,000 clones, 80% to 90% of them found a single time. The ten largest clones take up about 1.5% of the sample. The treatment or condition label here, explained by the study, means: around 19 received Ad26.COV2.S at low or high dose, single or two shots; about 5 received placebo; per-sample allocation not given. For vaccine and placebo recipients, repertoires were sequenced using samples collected on day 63 after the first injection.

Sample: peripheral blood, taken in a trial of Ad26.COV2.S vaccine versus placebo. These receptors originate from a person aged 18 to 59 who received the Ad26.COV2.S COVID-19 vaccine or a placebo.

The rearrangement links TRBV7-2 to TRBJ1-5; 7 nucleotides match TRBD1. V shed 2 bases, J shed 5 bases, and the junction held 6 bases outside the gene matches. The CDR3 is made up of 15 amino acids. Per the germline V gene, CDR1 is SGHTA and CDR2 is FQGNSA. CDR3 loop: CASSLTGTDYQPQHF. CDR3 in DNA: TGTGCCAGCAGCTTAACCGGGACAGACTATCAGCCCCAGCATTTT.

This chain uses TRBV10-3 with TRBJ2-2; no reliable D call. The V and J ends lost 4 bases and 9 bases respectively, with 18 bases between them. CDR1 and CDR2 from the germline V gene are ENHRY and SYGVKD. The CDR3 contains 15 residues. The DNA of the CDR3 is TGTGCCATCAGTGGCCCAAGTAAACCCCGGAGGGAGCTGTTTTTT. Translating it yields CAISGPSKPRRELFF.

The chain combines TRBV2 with TRBJ2-7; D uncertain. CDR3 length: 12 residues. Germline loops: CDR1 SNHLY, CDR2 FYNNEI. Trimming removed 6 bases at V and 3 bases at J, with 9 bases between. The CDR3 nucleotides read TGTGCCAGCAGCGACGGACGCTACGAGCAGTACTTC. Translated, it gives CASSDGRYEQYF.

The V gene is TRBV4-3, the J gene TRBJ2-2, with TRBD1 matching over 8 bases. The V gene end was trimmed by 3 bases and the J gene end by 4 bases; junction bases not matched to a gene: 4. In germline, CDR1 is LGHNA, CDR2 YSLEER. The CDR3 has 15 amino acids. The CDR3 DNA is TGCGCCAGCAGCCAGTCACAGGGGGGCACCGGGGAGCTGTTTTTT. This gives the protein CASSQSQGGTGELFF.

This clone occurred once. The rearrangement links TRBV28 to TRBJ1-2; D call uncertain. Germline V lookup: CDR1 MDHEN, CDR2 SYDVKM. The CDR3 is 13 amino acids. V was cut by 6 bases and J by 2 bases, with 10 bases left in between. DNA of the CDR3: TGTGCCAGCAGCGAGGTAATAAACTATGGCTACACCTTC. Translation gives CASSEVINYGYTF.

This clone was seen once. This chain connects TRBV28 to TRBJ2-1; D remains ambiguous. The germline CDR1 and CDR2 sequences are MDHEN and SYDVKM. V was clipped by 6 bases and J by 6 bases, with 6 bases between them. This CDR3 comprises 11 residues. The chain's CDR3 is CASRSPNEQFF. The CDR3 bases are TGTGCCAGCAGGAGTCCCAATGAGCAGTTCTTC.

The chain recombines TRBV6-5 with TRBJ1-3, with no clear D. Germline CDR1 reads MNHEY; CDR2 reads SVGAGI. The CDR3 covers 16 residues. V lost 1 base, J lost 0 bases, and 10 bases lay in between. The DNA of the CDR3 is TGTGCCAGCAGTTACTTTGCGGCAGACTCTGGAAACACCATATATTTT. Translating it yields CASSYFAADSGNTIYF.

This clone was found once. CDR3 sequence: CASSPMGFTGSALHF. CDR3 bases: TGTGCCAGCAGTCCTATGGGGTTTACTGGGTCGGCCCTCCACTTT. The V and J genes are TRBV6-5 and TRBJ1-6; D gene uncertain. The CDR3 extends over 15 amino acids. Germline CDR1 reads MNHEY; CDR2 reads SVGAGI. Trimming shortened V by 5 bases and J by 14 bases, and 22 bases separated the two germline ends.

This sequence joins TRBV18 and TRBJ1-2; D is possibly TRBD1 (6 bases). CDR3 length: 14 residues. Trimming stripped 2 bases from V and 8 bases from J, with 15 bases between. Germline V gene data show CDR1 as KGHSH and CDR2 as LQKENI. The CDR3 protein is CASSPGKTGEGYTF. The CDR3 DNA reads as TGTGCCAGCTCACCAGGGAAGACAGGAGAGGGCTACACCTTC.

The chain is built from TRBV28 and TRBJ2-2; D unclear. CDR3 length equals 13 residues. The V gene lost 6 bases and the J gene lost 6 bases, with 11 bases spanning the gap. Germline V CDR1 and CDR2: MDHEN, SYDVKM. Here the CDR3 DNA reads TGTGCCAGCAGAGTTGGGGTGCCCGGGGAGCTGTTTTTT. The encoded protein is CASRVGVPGELFF.

The chain links TRBV19 to TRBJ1-1, with 7 nucleotides matching TRBD1. Germline V CDR1 and CDR2: LNHDA, SQIVND (reference sequence). The CDR3 has 14 amino acids. Trimming at V came to 5 bases and at J to 3 bases, leaving 6 bases not matched to a gene. This CDR3 is CASSPGTVYTEAFF. The CDR3 coding sequence is TGTGCCAGTAGTCCCGGGACAGTCTACACTGAAGCTTTCTTT.

This clone was seen more than once but under ten times. The J gene is TRBJ1-1, the V gene TRBV5-4, with TRBD1 matching 7 bases. CDR1 is SGHNT and CDR2 is YYREEE in the germline V gene (reference sequence). There are 16 residues in the CDR3. Losses at the gene ends were 4 bases for V and 0 bases for J; bases not matched to a gene: 9. CDR3 residues: CASSLDRKVMNTEAFF. CDR3 nucleotide sequence: TGTGCCAGCAGCCTGGACAGGAAGGTTATGAACACTGAAGCTTTCTTT. The full variable domain, completed using reference TRBV5-4 and TRBJ1-1, is ETGVTQSPTHLIKTRGQQVTLRCSSQSGHNTVSWYQQALGQGPQFIFQYYREEENGRGNFPPRFSGLQFPNYSSELNVNALELDDSALYLCASSLDRKVMNTEAFFGQGTRLTVV.

The chain employs TRBV4-2 and TRBJ2-5; 8 bases match TRBD2. Germline values: CDR1 LGHNA, CDR2 YNFKEQ. Losses at the gene ends were 4 bases for V and 3 bases for J; bases not matched to a gene: 4. This CDR3 contains 14 residues. The DNA of the CDR3 is TGTGCCAGCAGCCTGGGACTAGTGGAAGAGACCCAGTACTTC. Residues: CASSLGLVEETQYF.

The V gene is TRBV7-8, the J gene TRBJ2-1, with 8 bases aligning to TRBD2. V gave up 3 bases and J gave up 7 bases; unmatched junction bases: 11. CDR1 SGHVS and CDR2 FQNEAQ come from the germline V gene. This CDR3 is built from 16 residues. CDR3 residues: CASSFASGPRGNEQFF. For the CDR3, the DNA is TGTGCCAGCAGCTTCGCTAGCGGGCCTCGAGGGAATGAGCAGTTCTTC.

This chain uses TRBV9 with TRBJ2-3; D remains ambiguous. The CDR3 length is 14 residues. The germline CDR1 and CDR2 sequences are SGDLS and YYNGEE. Between the trimmed V and J ends, which lost 0 bases and 4 bases, there was a span of 9 bases. The CDR3 reads CASSVGAAPDTQYF. In DNA, the CDR3 is TGTGCCAGCAGCGTAGGAGCAGCCCCAGATACGCAGTATTTT.

This clone came up a few times. The V and J genes are TRBV4-1 and TRBJ1-3, with D hard to call. The CDR3 runs 13 residues. CDR1 MGHRA and CDR2 YSYEKL come from the germline V gene. V lost 1 base to trimming and J lost 1 base, with 2 bases between them. CDR3 amino acids: CASSQGSGNTIYF. As DNA, the CDR3 is TGCGCCAGCAGCCAAGGGTCTGGAAACACCATATATTTT.